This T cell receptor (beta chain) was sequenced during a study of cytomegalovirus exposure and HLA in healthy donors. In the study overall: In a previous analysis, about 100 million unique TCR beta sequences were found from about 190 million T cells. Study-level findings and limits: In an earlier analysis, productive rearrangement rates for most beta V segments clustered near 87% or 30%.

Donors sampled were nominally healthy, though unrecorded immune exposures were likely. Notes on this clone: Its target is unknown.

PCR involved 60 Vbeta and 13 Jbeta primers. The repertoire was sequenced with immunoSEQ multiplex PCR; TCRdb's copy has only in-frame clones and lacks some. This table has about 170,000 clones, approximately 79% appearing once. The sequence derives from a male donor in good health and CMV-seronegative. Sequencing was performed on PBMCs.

Here the CDR3 reads CASRYTGQNTEAFF. CDR3 in DNA: TGTGCCAGCAGGTATACAGGACAGAACACTGAAGCTTTCTTT. The chain recombines TRBV6-5 with TRBJ1-1; perhaps TRBD1 as D (5 bases). Germline values: CDR1 MNHEY, CDR2 SVGAGI. This CDR3 has 14 residues. Trimming left V 6 bases short and J 1 base short, with 12 bases between.